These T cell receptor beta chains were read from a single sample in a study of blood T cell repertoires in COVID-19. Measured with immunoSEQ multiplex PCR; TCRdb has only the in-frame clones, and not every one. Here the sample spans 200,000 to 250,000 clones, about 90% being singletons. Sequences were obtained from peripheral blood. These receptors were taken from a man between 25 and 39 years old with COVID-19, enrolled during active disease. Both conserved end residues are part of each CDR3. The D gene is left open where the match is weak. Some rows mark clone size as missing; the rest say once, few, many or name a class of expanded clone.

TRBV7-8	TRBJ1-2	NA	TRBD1	TGTGCCAGCAGCCCCCAGGGGGCGCAAGGCTATGGCTACACCTTC	CASSPQGAQGYGYTF
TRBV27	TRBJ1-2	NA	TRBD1	TGTGCCAGCAGTTTTACTCCCCGCCCGACAGGGCGGCACTATGGCTACACCTTC	CASSFTPRPTGRHYGYTF
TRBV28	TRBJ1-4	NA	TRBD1	TGTGCCAGCAGACAGGGGCTTTCTAATGAAAAACTGTTTTTT	CASRQGLSNEKLFF
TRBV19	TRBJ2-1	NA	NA	TGTGCCAGTAGTTGGGCAGGGGTCCACAATGAGCAGTTCTTC	CASSWAGVHNEQFF
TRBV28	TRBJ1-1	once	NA	TGTGCCAGCACCCCGGACAGTATGAACACTGAAGCTTTCTTT	CASTPDSMNTEAFF
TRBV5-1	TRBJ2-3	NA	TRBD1	TGCGCCAGCAGCCCCGGGACAGTGTTCACCAGGGATACGCAGTATTTT	CASSPGTVFTRDTQYF
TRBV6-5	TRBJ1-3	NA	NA	TGTGCCAGCAGTTACGGCCCCTCTGGAAACACCATATATTTT	CASSYGPSGNTIYF
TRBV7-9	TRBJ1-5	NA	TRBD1	TGTGCCAGCAGCCCCGGGGGACAGGGGAATCAGCCCCAGCATTTT	CASSPGGQGNQPQHF
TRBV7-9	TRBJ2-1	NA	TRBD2	TGTGCCAGCAGCCCCCGACTAGCGGGGGAGAACTACAATGAGCAGTTCTTC	CASSPRLAGENYNEQFF
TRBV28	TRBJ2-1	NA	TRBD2	TGTGCCAGCAGTCCCGGGACTAGCGGGTACCACAATGAGCAGTTCTTC	CASSPGTSGYHNEQFF
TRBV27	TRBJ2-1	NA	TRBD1	TGTGCCAGCAGTCCACCGGGGACAGGGGCCTACAATGAGCAGTTCTTC	CASSPPGTGAYNEQFF
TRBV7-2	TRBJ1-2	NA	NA	TGTGCCAGCAGCCTAGGGAGTTCGGGCTATGGCTACACCTTC	CASSLGSSGYGYTF
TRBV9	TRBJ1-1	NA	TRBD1	TGTGCCAGCAGCGTAGGTGGGACAGGGGGCTGGGGCACTGAAGCTTTCTTT	CASSVGGTGGWGTEAFF
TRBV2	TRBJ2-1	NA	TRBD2	TGTGCCAGCAATGCCGGGACTAGCGGGGGGGCCTGGAATGAGCAGTTCTTC	CASNAGTSGGAWNEQFF
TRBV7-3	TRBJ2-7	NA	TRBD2	TGTGCCAGCAGCAGGGCCGGGACTAGCGACGAGCAGTACTTC	CASSRAGTSDEQYF
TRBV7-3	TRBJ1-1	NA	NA	TGTGCCAGCAACAGACAGGTTACGAACACTGAAGCTTTCTTT	CASNRQVTNTEAFF
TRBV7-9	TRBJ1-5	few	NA	TGTGCCAGCAGCTCCGACAGGAGCAAACAGCCCCAGCATTTT	CASSSDRSKQPQHF
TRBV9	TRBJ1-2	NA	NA	TGTGCCAGCAGCCCTCAGGGCAGCAACTATGGCTACACCTTC	CASSPQGSNYGYTF
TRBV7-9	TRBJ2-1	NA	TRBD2	TGTGCCAGCAGCCTAGACGGGACTAGCGTCAACAATGAGCAGTTCTTC	CASSLDGTSVNNEQFF
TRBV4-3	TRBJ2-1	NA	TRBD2	TGCGCCAGCAGCCAAATGGCGGGAGGAAGCCATGAGCAGTTCTTC	CASSQMAGGSHEQFF
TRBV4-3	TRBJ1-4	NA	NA	TGCGCCAGCAGCCAAGGAGGGTTGGGTACTAATGAAAAACTGTTTTTT	CASSQGGLGTNEKLFF
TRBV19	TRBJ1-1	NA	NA	TGTGCCAGTAGTATAGATCGGATCAGGGTGAACACTGAAGCTTTCTTT	CASSIDRIRVNTEAFF
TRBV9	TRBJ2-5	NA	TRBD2	TGTGCCAGCAGCGTAGGGGGGACTAGCGGAAGTCAAGAGACCCAGTACTTC	CASSVGGTSGSQETQYF
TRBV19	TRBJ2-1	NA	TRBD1	TGTGCCAGTAGTAATGACAGGGATATAGGTGAGCAGTTCTTC	CASSNDRDIGEQFF
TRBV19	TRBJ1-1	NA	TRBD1	TGTGCCAGTAGAAAACAGGGGGCGAACACTGAAGCTTTCTTT	CASRKQGANTEAFF
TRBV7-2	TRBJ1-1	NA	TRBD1	TGTGCCAGCAGCCCCCCGGGACAGGGGTATAGGTTGGGAACTGAAGCTTTCTTT	CASSPPGQGYRLGTEAFF
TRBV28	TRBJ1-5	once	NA	TGTGCCAGTCACGTGGGGGGATCTATCCGTAGCAATCAGCCCCAGCATTTT	CASHVGGSIRSNQPQHF
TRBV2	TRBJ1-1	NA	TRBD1	TGTGCCAGCAGGAGGGGACAGGGGAACACTGAAGCTTTCTTT	CASRRGQGNTEAFF